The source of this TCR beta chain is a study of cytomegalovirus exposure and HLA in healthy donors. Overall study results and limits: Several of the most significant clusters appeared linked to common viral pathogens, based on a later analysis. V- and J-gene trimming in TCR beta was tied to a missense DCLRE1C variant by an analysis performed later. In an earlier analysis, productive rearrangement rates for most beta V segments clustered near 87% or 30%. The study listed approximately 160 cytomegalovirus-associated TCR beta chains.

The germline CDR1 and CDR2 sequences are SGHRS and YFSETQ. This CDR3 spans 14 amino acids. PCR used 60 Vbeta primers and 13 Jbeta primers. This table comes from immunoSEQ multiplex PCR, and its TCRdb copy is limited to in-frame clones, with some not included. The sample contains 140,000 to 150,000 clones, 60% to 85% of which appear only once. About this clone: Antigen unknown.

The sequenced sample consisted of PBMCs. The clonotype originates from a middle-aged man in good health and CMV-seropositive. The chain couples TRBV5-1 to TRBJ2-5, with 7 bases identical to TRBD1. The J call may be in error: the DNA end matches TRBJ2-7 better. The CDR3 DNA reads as TGCGCCAGCAGCCCGACAGGGAACTCCTACGAGCAGTACTTC. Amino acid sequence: CASSPTGNSYEQYF.